These 32 T cell receptor beta chains came from one sample sequenced in a study of cytomegalovirus exposure and HLA in healthy donors (dated by TCRdb to 2016 to 2017). Library creation used the immunoSEQ multiplex PCR assay. For the multiplex PCR, a mixture combining 60 forward primers for TCR Vbeta segments and 13 reverse primers for TCR Jbeta segments was used. Drawn from immuneACCESS, this table holds only the in-frame rearrangements with V and J called that TCRdb kept. Clones are partly lost; checked studies trace under half to an unresolved V gene and leave the rest unexplained. This sample has approximately 190,000 clones in its table, and 75% to 90% of those were observed once. Approximately 6.3% of the sample rests with the top ten. Sequenced sample: PBMCs. The receptors come from a man in his forties or fifties in good health and CMV-seropositive.

This chain joins TRBV7-2 and TRBJ1-2, with D perhaps TRBD1 (5 bases). Trimming stripped 2 bases from V and 7 bases from J, with 17 bases between. Germline assignment: CDR1 SGHTA and CDR2 FQGNSA. The CDR3 runs to 15 residues. The CDR3 region is CASSLTWGETAGYTF. CDR3 sequence (DNA): TGTGCCAGCAGCTTAACGTGGGGCGAGACCGCTGGCTACACCTTC. The full variable domain, rest sourced from reference TRBV7-2 and TRBJ1-2, is GAGVSQSPSNKVTEKGKDVELRCDPISGHTALYWYRQSLGQGLEFLIYFQGNSAPDKSGLPSDRFSAERTGGSVSTLTIQRTQQEDSAVYLCASSLTWGETAGYTFGSGTRLTVV.

V usage is TRBV6-5 and J usage is TRBJ1-3; D possibly corresponds to TRBD1 (5 bases). V was trimmed by 2 bases and J by 1 base, leaving 12 bases between them. This CDR3 has 16 residues. The germline V gene has CDR1 MNHEY and CDR2 SVGAGI. The CDR3 protein is CASSYGREVSGNTIYF. CDR3 DNA sequence: TGTGCCAGCAGTTACGGCAGGGAGGTGTCTGGAAACACCATATATTTT.

CDR3: CASSFETGGLYGYTF. The CDR3 DNA is TGTGCCAGCAGCTTTGAGACAGGGGGCCTCTATGGCTACACCTTC. The chain employs TRBV5-8 and TRBJ1-2, with 10 bases fitting TRBD1. The trim removed 2 bases at V and 4 bases at J, leaving 5 bases unmatched. Germline V gene lookup returns CDR1 SGHTS and CDR2 YDEGEE. This CDR3 has 15 residues.

V and J are TRBV5-4 and TRBJ2-7; D is perhaps TRBD1 (5 bases). Germline lookup yields CDR1 SGHNT and CDR2 YYREEE (reference sequence). The CDR3 is made up of 12 amino acids. V was shortened by 4 bases and J by 2 bases, with 7 bases between the two germline ends. This CDR3 is CASSLGAYEQYF. DNA for the CDR3: TGTGCCAGCAGCCTAGGGGCCTACGAGCAGTACTTC.

About this clone itself: The junction departs from the called germline gene at one end, perhaps through a read error. The rearrangement links TRBV7-7 to TRBJ2-5; possibly TRBD1 or TRBD2 for D (5 bases each). Germline values: CDR1 SSHAT, CDR2 FNYEAQ (reference sequence). The length of the CDR3 is 15 residues. The CDR3 DNA reads as TGTGCTAGCAGCTTAGGGGTAATAGGGAGCGAGACCCAGTACTTC. Translated: CASSLGVIGSETQYF.

This chain joins TRBV27 and TRBJ2-1; 7 nucleotides match TRBD1. Trimming cost V 7 bases and J 2 bases; bases outside gene matches: 8. This CDR3 is 15 amino acids long. The germline V gene has CDR1 MNHEY and CDR2 SMNVEV (reference sequence). The DNA of the CDR3 is TGTGCCAGCAACGCCCGGGACAGCACCTACAATGAGCAGTTCTTC. Protein sequence: CASNARDSTYNEQFF.

This chain connects TRBV7-8 to TRBJ2-3; 11 bases agree with TRBD2. This CDR3 spans 16 amino acids. With V trimmed by 5 bases and J by 6 bases, 10 bases remained unmatched. Germline loops: CDR1 SGHVS, CDR2 FQNEAQ. CDR3 in DNA: TGTGCCAGCAGCCCCCGACTAGCGGGGTACGGCGATACGCAGTATTTT. The encoded protein is CASSPRLAGYGDTQYF.

CDR3 sequence reads: CSAQTDTQYF. As DNA, the CDR3 is TGCAGTGCCCAAACAGATACGCAGTATTTT. The J gene is TRBJ2-3, the V gene TRBV20-1; D remains unclear. This CDR3 contains 10 residues. From germline, CDR1 is DFQATT and CDR2 SNEGSKA (reference sequence). V was pared by 6 bases and J by 3 bases, with 4 bases between.

This clone occurred a few times. This sequence joins TRBV9 and TRBJ1-3, with D maybe TRBD1 (5 bases). CDR3 length equals 16 residues. V was cut by 0 bases and J by 8 bases, with 18 bases left in between. Germline values: CDR1 SGDLS, CDR2 YYNGEE. CDR3 region: CASSVELRGSVDTIYF. The CDR3 DNA reads TGTGCCAGCAGCGTAGAATTGCGGGGGTCAGTAGACACCATATATTTT.

J is TRBJ2-1 and V is TRBV27; 11 bases fit TRBD2. With 6 bases clipped from V and 14 bases from J, the junction kept 6 bases outside the gene matches. Germline lookup yields CDR1 MNHEY and CDR2 SMNVEV (reference sequence). The CDR3 is made up of 12 amino acids. In DNA form, the CDR3 reads TGTGCCAGCAGCCAGACTAGCGGGGTTGAGTTCTTC. Encoded protein: CASSQTSGVEFF.

V is TRBV19 and J is TRBJ2-3, with 8 bases matching TRBD2. V gave up 1 base and J gave up 5 bases; unmatched junction bases: 5. The CDR3 has 15 residues. Germline V CDR1 and CDR2: LNHDA, SQIVND (reference sequence). The CDR3 coding sequence is TGTGCCAGTAGTATAGCGGGGGGGATCGGAGATACGCAGTATTTT. Translated: CASSIAGGIGDTQYF.

The V and J genes are TRBV27 and TRBJ2-1; D ambiguous. With 2 bases removed from V and 5 bases from J, the gap between germline ends came to 13 bases. The germline V gene has CDR1 MNHEY and CDR2 SMNVEV (reference sequence). The CDR3 totals 15 residues. Written as DNA, the CDR3 is TGTGCCAGCAGTTTAGTACGCGATTTCAACAATGAGCAGTTCTTC. Its translation: CASSLVRDFNNEQFF.

The V call is TRBV4-1, the J call TRBJ1-3; D is unclear. The length of the CDR3 is 20 residues. Germline values: CDR1 MGHRA, CDR2 YSYEKL. V lost 4 bases and J 0 bases, leaving 25 bases between the germline ends. DNA of the CDR3: TGCGCCAGCAGCCCCGGGGTCCTGACCCGGACGGTTCGCTCTGGAAACACCATATATTTT. Its protein is CASSPGVLTRTVRSGNTIYF.

The chain couples TRBV11-3 to TRBJ1-1, with TRBD1 identical over 7 bases. Germline V gene lookup returns CDR1 SGHNT and CDR2 YENEEA. The CDR3 spans 13 residues. Trimming cost V 6 bases and J 3 bases; bases outside gene matches: 4. CDR3 amino acids: CASSPTGDTEAFF. The DNA of the CDR3 is TGTGCCAGCAGTCCCACAGGGGACACTGAAGCTTTCTTT.

This chain links TRBV5-4 with TRBJ2-3, with 12 nucleotides matching TRBD2. V was clipped by 2 bases and J by 2 bases; unmatched bases: 9. There are 18 residues in the CDR3. The V gene's germline CDR1 is SGHNT and CDR2 YYREEE (reference sequence). CDR3 coding DNA: TGTGCCAGCAGCTTTGGACTAGCGGGGCTTGCCGCCACAGATACGCAGTATTTT. Its protein is CASSFGLAGLAATDTQYF.

CDR3 sequence: CASSQDLIDRAYGYTF. For the CDR3, the DNA is TGCGCCAGCAGCCAAGACTTGATCGACAGGGCCTATGGCTACACCTTC. The rearrangement uses TRBV4-3 and TRBJ1-2; 7 bases match TRBD1. This CDR3 contains 16 residues. With 0 bases clipped from V and 4 bases from J, the junction kept 8 bases outside the gene matches. Germline V gives CDR1 LGHNA, CDR2 YSLEER.

The chain recombines TRBV11-2 with TRBJ2-5; TRBD2 agrees at 12 bases. This CDR3 comprises 17 residues. Germline V gene data show CDR1 as SGHAT and CDR2 as FQNNGV. Trimming cost V 3 bases and J 4 bases; bases outside gene matches: 9. In DNA form, the CDR3 reads TGTGCCAGCAGCTTGAGAACTAGCGGGGGGTTCGTAGAGACCCAGTACTTC. It encodes CASSLRTSGGFVETQYF. Complete variable domain (other parts from reference TRBV11-2 and TRBJ2-5): EAGVAQSPRYKIIEKRQSVAFWCNPISGHATLYWYQQILGQGPKLLIQFQNNGVVDDSQLPKDRFSAERLKGVDSTLKIQPAKLEDSAVYLCASSLRTSGGFVETQYFGPGTRLLVL.

This chain uses TRBV27 with TRBJ2-1; no firm D call. The CDR3 is 13 residues long. Looked up from germline, CDR1 is MNHEY and CDR2 is SMNVEV (reference sequence). V was pared by 0 bases and J by 7 bases, with 7 bases between. The DNA of the CDR3 is TGTGCCAGCAGTTTATCTCTCAGGAATGAGCAGTTCTTC. Translation gives CASSLSLRNEQFF.

The rearrangement joins TRBV9 to TRBJ2-5, with 12 bases matching TRBD2. The CDR3 length is 17 residues. V lost 0 bases, J lost 4 bases, and 7 bases stayed unmatched. CDR1 is SGDLS and CDR2 is YYNGEE in the germline V gene. The DNA of the CDR3 is TGTGCCAGCAGCGTAGACCCTAGCGGGGGGGCCCTAGAGACCCAGTACTTC. Its translation is CASSVDPSGGALETQYF.

The rearrangement joins TRBV2 to TRBJ2-7; D possibly corresponds to TRBD2 (5 bases). Germline assignment: CDR1 SNHLY and CDR2 FYNNEI. Trimming removed 3 bases at V and 7 bases at J, with 19 bases between. This CDR3 spans 15 amino acids. The CDR3 spells CASSEESLGGEEQYF. CDR3 nucleotides: TGTGCCAGCAGTGAGGAATCACTCGGAGGTGAGGAGCAGTACTTC.

This chain uses TRBV7-9 with TRBJ1-3; D remains ambiguous. Per germline, CDR1 SEHNR and CDR2 FQNEAQ (reference sequence). V was cut by 1 base and J by 0 bases, with 10 bases left in between. The CDR3 is 16 amino acids. CDR3 DNA sequence: TGTGCCAGCAGCTTAGGGGCCTCCCGCTCTGGAAACACCATATATTTT. Protein product: CASSLGASRSGNTIYF.

This chain joins TRBV19 and TRBJ1-5; no reliable D call. The CDR3 has 13 residues. The germline V gene encodes CDR1 LNHDA and CDR2 SQIVND (reference sequence). V gave up 6 bases and J gave up 0 bases, with 6 bases separating them. CDR3 loop: CASSQYSNQPQHF. CDR3 sequence (DNA): TGTGCCAGTAGCCAGTATAGCAATCAGCCCCAGCATTTT.

The V and J genes are TRBV11-2 and TRBJ1-1; TRBD1 is a possible D gene (6 bases). The CDR3 has 13 amino acids. CDR1 and CDR2 from the germline V gene are SGHAT and FQNNGV. V was shortened by 5 bases and J by 5 bases, with 12 bases between the two germline ends. In DNA, the CDR3 is TGTGCCAGCAGCCAAATCAGGGGAACTGAAGCTTTCTTT. It is translated as CASSQIRGTEAFF.

The J gene is TRBJ1-3, the V gene TRBV7-8; D remains unclear. Trimming left V 0 bases short and J 0 bases short, with 6 bases between. From germline, CDR1 is SGHVS and CDR2 FQNEAQ. This CDR3 contains 15 residues. CDR3 region: CASSLASSSGNTIYF. CDR3 in DNA: TGTGCCAGCAGCTTAGCATCGAGCTCTGGAAACACCATATATTTT.

The chain employs TRBV6-1 and TRBJ1-4; D ambiguous. Trimming left V 6 bases short and J 7 bases short, with 9 bases between. CDR3 length: 12 amino acids. Germline V gene sequence: CDR1 MNHNS, CDR2 SASEGT. In DNA, the CDR3 is TGTGCCAGCAGCCTCGCGTCTGAAAAACTGTTTTTT. Protein: CASSLASEKLFF.

V is TRBV19 and J is TRBJ1-2; 7 nucleotides agree with TRBD1. This CDR3 comprises 16 residues. Germline assignment: CDR1 LNHDA and CDR2 SQIVND (reference sequence). J gave up 6 bases and V 1 base, and 11 bases lay outside the gene matches. CDR3 nucleotides: TGTGCCAGTAGTATAGTCCTCGGGACAGTCGGAAATGGCTACACCTTC. This gives the protein CASSIVLGTVGNGYTF.

This clone came up a few times. The chain combines TRBV19 with TRBJ1-2; 9 bases map to TRBD1. The CDR3 is 18 residues long. J was trimmed by 7 bases and V by 7 bases; bases with no gene match: 22. The germline CDR1 and CDR2 sequences are LNHDA and SQIVND (reference sequence). The CDR3 protein is CASIDPHTGGGRIGGYTF. The CDR3 DNA is TGTGCCAGTATAGACCCCCACACAGGGGGCGGAAGAATAGGTGGCTACACCTTC.

On this clone: The junction does not match germline at one end; this may be a read error. The CDR3 DNA follows: TGTGCTAGCAGCTTAGGGGACAGGGGGAACACCGGGGAGCTGTTTTTT. Its translation: CASSLGDRGNTGELFF. The V and J genes are TRBV7-7 and TRBJ2-2; 10 bases agree with TRBD1. The CDR3 spans 16 residues. In germline, CDR1 is SSHAT, CDR2 FNYEAQ (reference sequence).

On this clone: The junction and the germline gene differ at one end; a read error may be behind it. The chain employs TRBV7-9 and TRBJ2-7; D not certain. This CDR3 spans 12 amino acids. Per the germline V gene, CDR1 is SEHNR and CDR2 is FQNEAQ (reference sequence). As DNA, the CDR3 is TGTTCCAGCAGATCCGACATCTACGAGCAGTACTTC. It translates to CSSRSDIYEQYF.

The chain employs TRBV5-4 and TRBJ2-1; 9 bases are a match to TRBD2. The CDR3 totals 17 residues. V was pared by 3 bases and J by 4 bases, with 11 bases of the junction left unmatched. In germline, CDR1 is SGHNT, CDR2 YYREEE (reference sequence). The DNA for the CDR3 is TGTGCCAGCAGCTCGCGAGGGAGCGGGGGGCCGTACAATGAGCAGTTCTTC. It specifies CASSSRGSGGPYNEQFF.

The chain couples TRBV10-2 to TRBJ1-1; 11 bases agree with TRBD1. Per the germline V gene, CDR1 is WSHSY and CDR2 is SAAADI. The CDR3 runs 12 residues. The J segment lost 11 bases and the V segment lost 8 bases, leaving 7 bases of the junction unmatched. CDR3 amino acids: CASLGQGAGAFF. The CDR3 bases are TGCGCCAGCCTTGGACAGGGGGCCGGGGCTTTCTTT.

The chain carries TRBV7-3 and TRBJ1-1, with D uncertain. The germline V gene encodes CDR1 SGHTA and CDR2 FQGTGA. V dropped 1 base and J dropped 5 bases, with 8 bases sitting between them. CDR3 length: 13 amino acids. CDR3 nucleotides: TGTGCCAGCAGCTTAATCTCGGGAACTGAAGCTTTCTTT. It encodes CASSLISGTEAFF.